These 16 T cell receptor beta chains came from one sample sequenced in a study of sequential checkpoint blockade in melanoma. Assay used: immunoSEQ multiplex PCR; TCRdb lists only in-frame clones, some missing. The data show about 20,000 clones, with around 75% seen just once and approximately 30% held by the top ten. The treatment is: randomized to nivolumab then ipilimumab (arm A) or the reverse (arm B). Sample: CD8+ T cells sorted from blood (inferred from file names), taken from a patient given nivolumab and ipilimumab in sequence. Receptors originate from a human donor with melanoma.

The V and J genes are TRBV5-4 and TRBJ2-7, with D possibly being TRBD2 (6 bases). Trimming left V 3 bases short and J 7 bases short, with 11 bases between. Germline V gene lookup returns CDR1 SGHNT and CDR2 YYREEE (reference sequence). The CDR3 runs to 12 residues. CDR3 residues: CASSSGRWEQYF. CDR3 nucleotide sequence: TGTGCCAGCAGCTCGGGGAGGTGGGAGCAGTACTTC.

V and J are TRBV30 and TRBJ1-1, with a weak D call TRBD1 (6 bases). CDR1 is GTSNPN and CDR2 is SVGIG in the germline V gene (reference sequence). This CDR3 contains 11 residues. Trimming stripped 8 bases from V and 11 bases from J, with 18 bases between. The CDR3 nucleotides read TGTGCCGTTTGGGGGGGCCCGGGCGCTTTCTTT. It specifies CAVWGGPGAFF. The full variable domain, in which reference TRBV30 and TRBJ1-1 provide the parts outside the CDR3, is SQTIHQWPATLVQPVGSPLSLECTVEGTSNPNLYWYRQAAGRGLQLLFYSVGIGQISSEVPQNLSASRPQDRQFILSSKKLLLSDSGFYLCAVWGGPGAFFGQGTRLTVV.

The chain links TRBV27 to TRBJ2-7; 9 bases fit TRBD2. J gave up 7 bases and V 3 bases, and 25 bases lay outside the gene matches. Germline V CDR1 and CDR2: MNHEY, SMNVEV (reference sequence). The CDR3 runs 20 residues. The CDR3 DNA reads as TGTGCCAGCAGTTTCCACCGCCCCGGTACTAGCGGGTTTGCGGCGGAAGAGCAGTACTTC. Protein: CASSFHRPGTSGFAAEEQYF.

The chain links TRBV28 to TRBJ1-5; 8 bases match TRBD1. The CDR3 runs 15 residues. J was trimmed by 2 bases and V by 6 bases; bases with no gene match: 6. Per the germline V gene, CDR1 is MDHEN and CDR2 is SYDVKM. Here the CDR3 reads CASSLLTGGNQPQHF. Written as DNA, the CDR3 is TGTGCCAGCAGCCTCCTGACAGGGGGCAATCAGCCCCAGCATTTT.

This clone was counted once. The chain employs TRBV19 and TRBJ2-7, with a weak D call TRBD1 (6 bases). The CDR3 has 15 residues. CDR1 is LNHDA, CDR2 SQIVND, per germline (reference sequence). The V end lost 6 bases, the J end lost 2 bases, and 17 bases lay between the germline ends. The CDR3 DNA reads as TGTGCCAGTAGCGCGACCAGGGACACGACCTACGAGCAGTACTTC. Translation: CASSATRDTTYEQYF.

V and J are TRBV4-2 and TRBJ2-1; no reliable D call. Per germline, CDR1 LGHNA and CDR2 YNFKEQ. The CDR3 covers 14 residues. The V gene lost 0 bases and the J gene lost 8 bases, with 11 bases spanning the gap. The CDR3 is CASSQDGLLDEQFF. CDR3 DNA sequence: TGTGCCAGCAGCCAAGATGGGCTGCTCGATGAGCAGTTCTTC.

This chain uses TRBV21-1 with TRBJ1-5. TRBV21-1 constitutes a pseudogene. CDR3 length: 15 residues. The CDR3 loop reads CASSTKRSGDQPQHF. The DNA of the CDR3 is TGTGCCAGCAGCACGAAACGGTCGGGGGATCAGCCCCAGCATTTT.

The rearrangement uses TRBV9 and TRBJ1-1; D gene uncertain. The CDR3 extends over 15 amino acids. CDR1 is SGDLS, CDR2 YYNGEE, per germline. Trimming pared 0 bases from V and 4 bases from J, leaving 13 bases between. The CDR3, as DNA: TGTGCCAGCAGCGTAGCTGGCGGGGAGTTCACTGAAGCTTTCTTT. This encodes CASSVAGGEFTEAFF.

The chain uses TRBV7-9 and TRBJ2-5; D perhaps matches TRBD1 (5 bases). CDR1 and CDR2 from the germline V gene are SEHNR and FQNEAQ (reference sequence). The CDR3 has 13 residues. With 3 bases removed from V and 4 bases from J, the gap between germline ends came to 9 bases. DNA for the CDR3: TGTGCCAGCAGCTTCCCAGGGTCAGAGACCCAGTACTTC. This gives the protein CASSFPGSETQYF.

This clone was counted between two and nine times. This chain links TRBV29-1 with TRBJ1-1; TRBD1 is a possible D gene (6 bases). Deletions cut 0 bases from V and 6 bases from J, with 17 bases between. Germline V CDR1 and CDR2: SQVTM, ANQGSEA. CDR3 length: 15 amino acids. CDR3 amino acids: CSVEDRGAGNPEAFF. CDR3 bases: TGCAGCGTTGAAGATCGGGGGGCGGGGAATCCTGAAGCTTTCTTT.

The chain has TRBV19 and TRBJ2-2; D remains ambiguous. CDR1 is LNHDA and CDR2 is SQIVND in the germline V gene (reference sequence). The V end was cut by 1 base, the J end by 7 bases, with 7 bases between. There are 13 residues in the CDR3. The CDR3 region is CASSIGAGGELFF. The CDR3 bases are TGTGCCAGTAGTATAGGGGCAGGCGGGGAGCTGTTTTTT.

By share of the sample, this clone is medium-sized. The chain couples TRBV5-4 to TRBJ2-1; D remains ambiguous. Per germline, CDR1 SGHNT and CDR2 YYREEE (reference sequence). This CDR3 spans 13 amino acids. Trimming stripped 2 bases from V and 1 base from J, with 4 bases between. The DNA of the CDR3 is TGTGCCAGCAGCTTTCAATCCTACAATGAGCAGTTCTTC. It encodes CASSFQSYNEQFF.

Turning to this clone: The junction and the germline gene differ at one end; a read error may be behind it. The sample holds other DNA sequences that translate to the same CDR3. The chain combines TRBV23-1 with TRBJ1-5, with TRBD1 matching over 7 bases. TRBV23-1 qualifies as an ORF whose function is uncertain. CDR3 size: 19 residues. The CDR3 DNA follows: TGCGCCAGCAGTCTACGGACAGGCCCCTCCGGAGCTAGGAATCAGCCCCAACATTTT. Its protein is CASSLRTGPSGARNQPQHF.

The genes are TRBV7-9 and TRBJ2-7; 7 bases are a match to TRBD2. CDR1 is SEHNR and CDR2 is FQNEAQ in the germline V gene (reference sequence). The CDR3 has 14 amino acids. V gave up 5 bases and J gave up 4 bases; unmatched junction bases: 8. CDR3 residues: CASSSLGTKYEQYF. The CDR3 DNA reads TGTGCCAGCAGCAGCCTCGGGACTAAATACGAGCAGTACTTC.

A remark on this clone: Other DNA sequences in this specimen translate into the identical CDR3. The chain is built from TRBV27 and TRBJ2-7, with 7 bases lining up with TRBD1. V gave up 3 bases and J gave up 5 bases; unmatched junction bases: 7. The CDR3 sequence is 14 residues long. Germline CDR1 is MNHEY and CDR2 is SMNVEV (reference sequence). CDR3 DNA: TGTGCCAGCAGTTTCAGGGGGTTCGGGAACGAGCAGTACTTC. The encoded protein is CASSFRGFGNEQYF.

The chain couples TRBV27 to TRBJ2-6, with D possibly TRBD1 on 5 matching bases. This CDR3 is built from 16 residues. In germline, CDR1 is MNHEY, CDR2 SMNVEV (reference sequence). V gave up 4 bases and J gave up 3 bases, with 13 bases separating them. CDR3 coding DNA: TGTGCCAGCAGTTCCCGTCAGGGATTTGGGGCCAACGTCCTGACTTTC. Translation: CASSSRQGFGANVLTF.